This paragraph reports one TCR beta chain. The antigen is unknown. The sample is drawn from a study of T cell responses to AZD1222 COVID-19 vaccine. The overall study: It was second doses at about 4 or about 12 weeks that were pooled. Findings of the study overall: CD4 TCRs associated with vaccination spanned spike, dominating at 160-218 and 743-854. The reported proportion of spike-specific TCRs targeting unmutated variant regions was nearly half. White British donors predominated, females outnumbered males, and clonal diversity was possibly underestimated.

Repertoires were generated with immunoSEQ multiplex PCR, while TCRdb's copy carries only in-frame clones and drops some. Here the sample spans 95,000 to 110,000 clones, approximately 88% being singletons. The sample consisted of peripheral blood, taken on day 0 of AZD1222 vaccination. This clonotype originated in an adult in good health.

In nucleotides, the CDR3 is TGTGCCAGCAGGGATATGACAGGGAATAATTCACCCCTCCACTTT. Protein sequence: CASRDMTGNNSPLHF. The chain joins TRBV25-1 to TRBJ1-6; TRBD1 aligns across 7 bases. Germline values: CDR1 MGHDK, CDR2 SYGVNS. The V segment lost 6 bases and the J segment 5 bases; nucleotides outside the gene matches: 7. The CDR3 loop spans 15 amino acids.